The 19 T cell receptor beta chains below come from one sample, sequenced in a study of early T cells in non-severe SARS-CoV-2 infection. In TCRdb, the 5' RACE reads were re-called with MiXCR into one record per CDR3 protein. This repertoire shows more than 65,000 distinct CDR3 sequences, 13% found once; its top ten account for roughly 5.2%. The sample was whole blood. The receptor set was obtained from an adult who was a healthcare worker with PCR-confirmed SARS-CoV-2 infection or an uninfected control (not recorded which).

Only a few counts were recorded for this clonotype. The V call is TRBV20-1, the J call TRBJ1-2; no reliable D call. This CDR3 comprises 13 residues. V gave up 8 bases and J gave up 1 base, with 14 bases separating them. Germline CDR1 reads DFQATT; CDR2 reads SNEGSKA (reference sequence). The CDR3 DNA reads TGCAGTACGACGAATGGCGATAACTATGGCTACACCTTC. Protein product: CSTTNGDNYGYTF.

This clonotype has at least ten counts. The chain employs TRBV11-2 and TRBJ2-7; a possible D gene is TRBD1 (6 bases). V was shortened by 5 bases and J by 1 base, with 12 bases between the two germline ends. This CDR3 has 14 amino acids. CDR1 and CDR2 (germline): SGHAT, FQNNGV. Here the CDR3 reads CASSLFRGSYEQYF. CDR3 DNA: TGTGCCAGCAGCCTTTTTAGGGGGTCCTACGAGCAGTACTTC.

This clonotype was recorded many times. J is TRBJ1-2 and V is TRBV7-9; 7 positions match TRBD1. J gave up 4 bases and V 5 bases, and 16 bases lay outside the gene matches. This CDR3 is built from 17 residues. Germline V CDR1 and CDR2: SEHNR, FQNEAQ (reference sequence). The chain's CDR3 is CASSPLLRTGFLYGYTF. CDR3 coding DNA: TGTGCCAGCAGCCCCTTACTCAGGACAGGATTCCTCTATGGCTACACCTTC.

The V call is TRBV11-2, the J call TRBJ1-6; the D gene is possibly TRBD1 (6 bases). CDR1 is SGHAT and CDR2 is FQNNGV in the germline V gene. The CDR3 has 14 amino acids. The V end was cut by 6 bases, the J end by 11 bases, with 17 bases between. The CDR3 region has the DNA TGTGCCAGCAGACGCCCCGGGACAAACGCACCCCTCCACTTT. This sequence encodes CASRRPGTNAPLHF.

This sequence joins TRBV4-1 and TRBJ2-3, with D uncertain. The germline V gene has CDR1 MGHRA and CDR2 YSYEKL. The CDR3 length is 13 residues. Between the trimmed V and J ends, which lost 3 bases and 4 bases, there was a span of 8 bases. CDR3 loop: CASSHLYADTQYF. DNA of the CDR3: TGCGCCAGCAGCCACTTGTATGCAGATACGCAGTATTTT.

This clonotype was recorded many times. The chain employs TRBV19 and TRBJ2-2; no firm D call. V was trimmed by 6 bases and J by 2 bases, leaving 10 bases between them. The CDR3 is made up of 14 amino acids. The V gene's germline CDR1 is LNHDA and CDR2 SQIVND (reference sequence). The CDR3 bases are TGTGCCAGTAGCGGCGCAGTAAACACCGGGGAGCTGTTTTTT. Translated: CASSGAVNTGELFF.

This chain connects TRBV5-6 to TRBJ2-3; D is perhaps TRBD2 (5 bases). CDR1 and CDR2 from the germline V gene are SGHDT and YYEEEE. The V gene lost 0 bases and the J gene lost 4 bases, with 9 bases spanning the gap. The CDR3 sequence is 14 residues long. DNA of the CDR3: TGTGCCAGCAGCTTGGCCTACGGGGCAGATACGCAGTATTTT. Its protein is CASSLAYGADTQYF.

The chain links TRBV19 to TRBJ2-1, with 7 bases fitting TRBD2. This CDR3 is 13 amino acids long. Germline values: CDR1 LNHDA, CDR2 SQIVND (reference sequence). V dropped 5 bases and J dropped 5; count of bases not matched to a gene: 3. In DNA form, the CDR3 reads TGTGCCAGTAGTCGACTAGCAGACAATGAGCAGTTCTTC. Its protein product is CASSRLADNEQFF.

This clonotype was recorded a few times. The chain employs TRBV7-8 and TRBJ2-7, with TRBD2 as a possible D gene (6 bases). This CDR3 contains 13 residues. Trimming took off 4 bases at V and 5 bases at J, with 12 bases between the two ends. Germline CDR1 is SGHVS and CDR2 is FQNEAQ. CDR3 protein: CASSSPGGNEQYF. CDR3 bases: TGTGCCAGCAGCTCCCCTGGGGGGAACGAGCAGTACTTC.

The chain combines TRBV2 with TRBJ1-2, with D hard to call. The CDR3 has 15 amino acids. Trimming stripped 5 bases from V and 4 bases from J, with 17 bases between. Looked up from germline, CDR1 is SNHLY and CDR2 is FYNNEI. The CDR3 reads CASSLRRIPGYGYTF. The CDR3 coding sequence is TGTGCCAGCAGTCTTCGCAGGATCCCAGGCTATGGCTACACCTTC. Supplemented by reference TRBV2 and TRBJ1-2, the full variable domain reads EPEVTQTPSHQVTQMGQEVILRCVPISNHLYFYWYRQILGQKVEFLVSFYNNEISEKSEIFDDQFSVERPDGSNFTLKIRSTKLEDSAMYFCASSLRRIPGYGYTFGSGTRLTVV.

In this sample, this clonotype turned up many times. The CDR3 protein is CSGGRVDTQYF. The CDR3 DNA sequence: TGCAGTGGGGGGCGCGTAGATACGCAGTATTTT. The chain employs TRBV20-1 and TRBJ2-3; D might be TRBD1 (6 bases). Germline V CDR1 and CDR2: DFQATT, SNEGSKA (reference sequence). V lost 7 bases and J 5 bases, leaving 10 bases between the germline ends. CDR3 length: 11 residues.

This clonotype was recorded at least ten times. The chain joins TRBV6-1 to TRBJ1-4; possible D gene TRBD1, 5 bases. The CDR3 length is 16 residues. Trimming took off 3 bases at V and 8 bases at J, with 19 bases between the two ends. The V gene's germline CDR1 is MNHNS and CDR2 SASEGT. The CDR3 DNA follows: TGTGCCAGCAGTGACCCCCCGCCAGGGTTGAGGGAAAAACTGTTTTTT. Residues: CASSDPPPGLREKLFF.

This clonotype was found many times. This chain joins TRBV7-6 and TRBJ2-2; 10 nucleotides match TRBD1. V lost 5 bases and J lost 6; bases outside the gene matches: 9. This CDR3 is built from 16 residues. Germline loops: CDR1 SGHVS, CDR2 FNYEAQ. The CDR3 DNA reads TGTGCCAGCAGCCCACTACCCGGGACAGGGGCCGGGGAGCTGTTTTTT. Encoded protein: CASSPLPGTGAGELFF.

This clonotype has only a few counts. The chain joins TRBV20-1 to TRBJ2-2; D may match TRBD1 or TRBD2 (5 bases each). The CDR3 runs 14 residues. Germline CDR1 reads DFQATT; CDR2 reads SNEGSKA (reference sequence). V dropped 0 bases and J dropped 5 bases, with 10 bases sitting between them. CDR3 sequence reads: CSAREGEGTGELFF. The CDR3 DNA is TGCAGTGCTAGAGAGGGAGAGGGGACCGGGGAGCTGTTTTTT.

This clonotype was recorded at least ten times. This chain links TRBV7-6 with TRBJ2-1; D perhaps matches TRBD1 (6 bases). Trimming removed 5 bases from V and 5 bases from J, with 16 bases in between. The CDR3 has 15 amino acids. The germline gives CDR1 SGHVS, CDR2 FNYEAQ. Here the CDR3 reads CASSPRDKPNNEQFF. CDR3 bases: TGTGCCAGCAGCCCCCGGGACAAGCCCAACAATGAGCAGTTCTTC.

This clonotype was detected many times. The V call is TRBV2, the J call TRBJ2-1; possible D gene TRBD1, 5 bases. Trimming removed 2 bases at V and 3 bases at J, with 5 bases between. Germline assignment: CDR1 SNHLY and CDR2 FYNNEI. The CDR3 sequence is 13 residues long. The CDR3 reads CASSEQGYNEQFF. In nucleotides, the CDR3 is TGTGCCAGCAGTGAACAGGGCTACAATGAGCAGTTCTTC.

This clonotype was picked up a small number of times. The rearrangement joins TRBV7-9 to TRBJ2-3, with no clear D. Germline CDR1 SEHNR, CDR2 FQNEAQ (reference sequence). The CDR3 totals 12 residues. Trimming took off 1 base at V and 9 bases at J, with 8 bases between the two ends. CDR3 sequence (DNA): TGTGCCAGCAGCTTAGAAGGGCCCACGCAGTATTTT. Protein sequence: CASSLEGPTQYF.

The V call is TRBV7-2, the J call TRBJ2-5; TRBD2 agrees at 9 bases. V shed 6 bases, J shed 5 bases, and the junction held 10 bases outside the gene matches. The CDR3 has 15 amino acids. Germline V lookup: CDR1 SGHTA, CDR2 FQGNSA. This CDR3 is CASRPKLAGDETQYF. The CDR3 nucleotides are TGTGCCAGCAGACCCAAACTAGCGGGTGATGAGACCCAGTACTTC. Full variable domain (remainder filled in from reference TRBV7-2 and TRBJ2-5): GAGVSQSPSNKVTEKGKDVELRCDPISGHTALYWYRQSLGQGLEFLIYFQGNSAPDKSGLPSDRFSAERTGGSVSTLTIQRTQQEDSAVYLCASRPKLAGDETQYFGPGTRLLVL.

V and J are TRBV7-9 and TRBJ1-1; 9 bases match TRBD1. Germline CDR1 is SEHNR and CDR2 is FQNEAQ (reference sequence). Losses at the gene ends were 7 bases for V and 5 bases for J; bases not matched to a gene: 8. The CDR3 totals 14 residues. DNA for the CDR3: TGTGCCAGCACCACGGACAGGGGATTAACTGAAGCTTTCTTT. Amino acids: CASTTDRGLTEAFF.